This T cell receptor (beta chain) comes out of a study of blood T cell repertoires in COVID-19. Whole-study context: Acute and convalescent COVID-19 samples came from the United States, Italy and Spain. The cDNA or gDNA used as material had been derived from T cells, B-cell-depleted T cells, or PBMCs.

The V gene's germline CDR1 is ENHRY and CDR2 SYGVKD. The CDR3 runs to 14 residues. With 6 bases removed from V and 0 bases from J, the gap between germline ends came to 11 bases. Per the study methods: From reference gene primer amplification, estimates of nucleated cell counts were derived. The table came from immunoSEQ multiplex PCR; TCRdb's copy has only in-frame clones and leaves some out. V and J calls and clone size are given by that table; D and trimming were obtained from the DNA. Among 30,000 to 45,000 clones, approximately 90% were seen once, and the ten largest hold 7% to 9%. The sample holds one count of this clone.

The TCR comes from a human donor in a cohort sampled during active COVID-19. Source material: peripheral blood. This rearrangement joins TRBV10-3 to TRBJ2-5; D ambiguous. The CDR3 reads CAISPGRDQETQYF. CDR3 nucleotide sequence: TGTGCCATCAGCCCGGGTCGGGACCAAGAGACCCAGTACTTC.